This is a list of T cell receptor beta chains from one sample in a study of T cells after yellow fever vaccination. TCRdb reanalysed the 5' RACE reads using MiXCR and keeps one entry per CDR3 protein. This sample carries fewer than 350,000 distinct CDR3 sequences, 4% to 5.5% of them seen once, and the ten largest clones take less than 20%. This specimen consisted of PBMCs, obtained 15 days after the yellow fever booster vaccination. These receptors all come from a man between 18 and 35 years old who received the YFV17D yellow fever vaccine. CDR3s include the opening cysteine and the closing phenylalanine or tryptophan. A D gene is named only where the DNA matches it firmly.

len	v_gene	d_gene	j_gene	CDR3aa
21	TRBV5-3	.	TRBJ2-2	CARSSDSTLEGGFLDTGELFF
16	TRBV6-2/TRBV6-3	TRBD1	TRBJ1-2	CASSSGQGKVNYGYTF
13	TRBV7-3	.	TRBJ2-7	CASSLDGGILQYF
12	TRBV12-5	.	TRBJ2-7	CASGLTGREQYF
14	TRBV28	.	TRBJ1-1	CASKRPRGDTEAFF
16	TRBV5-4	.	TRBJ2-3	CASSLARGRSTDTQYF
11	TRBV5-5	.	TRBJ1-1	CASSLERVGFF
12	TRBV7-2	.	TRBJ2-2	CASSTNTGELFF
15	TRBV5-1	.	TRBJ2-3	CASSLAPQGQDTQYF
15	TRBV6-6	.	TRBJ1-1	CASSYFHGQYTEAFF
12	TRBV6-1	.	TRBJ1-2	CASRKTGRGYTF
13	TRBV7-2	TRBD2	TRBJ2-7	CASSLTSDYEQYF
12	TRBV7-2	.	TRBJ1-2	CASSLRRGGYTF
14	TRBV7-9	.	TRBJ1-6	CASSLAGTRSPLHF
14	TRBV12-3/TRBV12-4	TRBD1	TRBJ2-7	CASSLGDRGPEQYF
15	TRBV5-1	TRBD1	TRBJ2-7	CASSLEGQGSDEQYF